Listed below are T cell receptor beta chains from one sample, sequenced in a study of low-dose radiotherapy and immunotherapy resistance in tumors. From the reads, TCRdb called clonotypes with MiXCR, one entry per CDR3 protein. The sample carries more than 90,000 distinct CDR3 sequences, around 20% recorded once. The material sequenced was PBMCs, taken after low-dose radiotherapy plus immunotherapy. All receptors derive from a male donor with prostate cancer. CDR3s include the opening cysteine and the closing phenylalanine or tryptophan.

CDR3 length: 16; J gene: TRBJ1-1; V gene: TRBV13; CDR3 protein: CASSPPGQGADTEAFF
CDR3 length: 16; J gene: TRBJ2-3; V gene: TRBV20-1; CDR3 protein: CSASGRGRGPRDTQYF
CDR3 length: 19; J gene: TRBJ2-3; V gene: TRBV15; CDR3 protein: CATSRVTGRFSTTVSWQYF
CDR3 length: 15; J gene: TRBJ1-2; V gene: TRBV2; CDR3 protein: CASQALARDLYGYTF
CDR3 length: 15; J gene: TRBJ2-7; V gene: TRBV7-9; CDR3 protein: CASSLVSSGVYEQYF
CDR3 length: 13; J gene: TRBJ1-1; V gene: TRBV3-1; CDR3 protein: CASSGTGYTEAFF
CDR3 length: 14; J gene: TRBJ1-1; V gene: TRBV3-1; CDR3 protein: CASSQELVNTEAFF
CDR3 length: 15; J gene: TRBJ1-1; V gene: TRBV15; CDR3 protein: CATSRDLGGWTEAFF
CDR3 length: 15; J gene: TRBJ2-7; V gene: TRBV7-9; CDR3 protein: CASSLQGSLSYEQYF
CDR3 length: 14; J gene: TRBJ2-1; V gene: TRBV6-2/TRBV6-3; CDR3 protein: CASLGRGGYNEQFF
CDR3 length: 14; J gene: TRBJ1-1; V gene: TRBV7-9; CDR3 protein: CASSLADRGTEAFF
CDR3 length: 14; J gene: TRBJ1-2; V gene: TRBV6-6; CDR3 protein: CASSYSGGNYGYTF
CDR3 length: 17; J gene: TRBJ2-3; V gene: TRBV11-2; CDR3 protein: CASRRPYRGGGTDTQYF
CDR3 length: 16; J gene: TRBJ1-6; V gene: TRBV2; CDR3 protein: CASSEDAAATHSPLHF
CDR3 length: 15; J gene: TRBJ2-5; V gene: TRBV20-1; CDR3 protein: CSAPLLGVGQETQYF
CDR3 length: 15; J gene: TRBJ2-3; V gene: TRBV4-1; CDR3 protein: CASTPDRARTDTQYF
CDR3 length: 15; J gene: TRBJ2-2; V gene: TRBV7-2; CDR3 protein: CASSHSLLDTGELFF
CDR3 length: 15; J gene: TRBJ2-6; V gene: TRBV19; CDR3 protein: CASSIQISGANVLTF
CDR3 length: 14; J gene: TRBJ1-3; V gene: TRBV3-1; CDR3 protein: CASSQGRTGNTIYF
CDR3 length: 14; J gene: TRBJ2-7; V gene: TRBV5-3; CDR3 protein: CASSFWGLALEQYF
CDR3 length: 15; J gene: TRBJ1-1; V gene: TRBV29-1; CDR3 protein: CSVGGWDSSSNEAFF
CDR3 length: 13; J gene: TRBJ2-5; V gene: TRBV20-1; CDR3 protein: CTVSLPGKSTQYF
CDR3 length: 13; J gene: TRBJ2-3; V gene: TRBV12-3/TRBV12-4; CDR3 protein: CVSKRGSRDTQYF
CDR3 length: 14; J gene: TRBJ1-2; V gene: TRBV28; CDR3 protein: CASSGQGRYYGYTF
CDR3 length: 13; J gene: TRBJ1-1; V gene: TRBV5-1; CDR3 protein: CASSAGDRGDAFF
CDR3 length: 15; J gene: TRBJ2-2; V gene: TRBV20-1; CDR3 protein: CSARDHGGRAGELFF
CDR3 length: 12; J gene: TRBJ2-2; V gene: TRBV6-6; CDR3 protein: CASSPLAGELFF
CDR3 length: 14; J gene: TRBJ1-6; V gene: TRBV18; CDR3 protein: CASSPDGESSPLHF
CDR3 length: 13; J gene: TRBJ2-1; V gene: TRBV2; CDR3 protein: CASNGLAGDEQFF
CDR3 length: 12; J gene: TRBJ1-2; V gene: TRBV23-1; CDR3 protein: CASTRCPYGYTF
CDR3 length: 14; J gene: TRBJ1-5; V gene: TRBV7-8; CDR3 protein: CASSTRTLGQPQHF
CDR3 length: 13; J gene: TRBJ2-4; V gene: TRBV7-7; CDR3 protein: CASSTDRSGIQYF
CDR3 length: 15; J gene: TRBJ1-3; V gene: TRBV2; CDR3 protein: CASRGTPDSGNTIYF
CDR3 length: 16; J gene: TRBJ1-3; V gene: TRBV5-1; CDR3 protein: CASSLGRIGSGNTIYF
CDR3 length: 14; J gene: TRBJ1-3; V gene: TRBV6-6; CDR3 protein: CASKQTGGSNTIYF
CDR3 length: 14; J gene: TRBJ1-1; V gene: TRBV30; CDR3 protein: CAWSWAGRNTEAFF
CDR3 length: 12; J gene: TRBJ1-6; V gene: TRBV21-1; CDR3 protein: CAAGTGGFPLHF
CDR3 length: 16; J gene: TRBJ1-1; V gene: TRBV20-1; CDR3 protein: CSAVGGADLLNTEAFF
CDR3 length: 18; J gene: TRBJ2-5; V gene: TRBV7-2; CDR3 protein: CARWGRGGPVRNQETQYF
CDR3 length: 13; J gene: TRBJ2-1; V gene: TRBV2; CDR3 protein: CASSELDNNEQFF
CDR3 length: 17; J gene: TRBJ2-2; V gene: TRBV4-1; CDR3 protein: CASSHLARDRRAGELFF
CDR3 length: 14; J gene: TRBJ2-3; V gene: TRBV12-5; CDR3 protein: CASGLGASGDTQYF
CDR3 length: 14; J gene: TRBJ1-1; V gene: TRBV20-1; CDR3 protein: CSASRWGAIVEAFF
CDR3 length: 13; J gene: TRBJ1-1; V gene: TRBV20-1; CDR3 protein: CSARTMMNTEAFF
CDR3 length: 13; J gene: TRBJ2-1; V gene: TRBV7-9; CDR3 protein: CASSSRNGQEQFF
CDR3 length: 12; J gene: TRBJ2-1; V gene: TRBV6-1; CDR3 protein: CASSDVGNEQFF
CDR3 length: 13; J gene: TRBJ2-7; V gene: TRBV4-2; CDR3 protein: CASSLELADEQYF
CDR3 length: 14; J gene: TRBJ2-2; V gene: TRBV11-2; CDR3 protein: CASTRELGTGELFF
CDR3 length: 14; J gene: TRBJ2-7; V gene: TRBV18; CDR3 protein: CASSGLAEVREQYF
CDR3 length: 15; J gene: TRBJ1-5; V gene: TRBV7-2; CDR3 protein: CASSLVGGLNQPQHF
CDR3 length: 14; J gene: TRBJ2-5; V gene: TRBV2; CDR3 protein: CASIPRGNQETQYF
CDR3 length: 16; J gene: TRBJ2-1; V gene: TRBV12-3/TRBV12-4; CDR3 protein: CASSKFEGVSYNEQFF
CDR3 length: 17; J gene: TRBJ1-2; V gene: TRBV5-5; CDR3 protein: CASSFRQFGDRGLGYTF